This T cell receptor (beta chain) derives from a study of tumor and adjacent non-tumor tissue in lung cancer. This sample's RNA came from whole unsorted tissue. More than 3 cm separated this lung sample from the edge of the tumor. This clonotype was counted a single time. At one of its ends the junction is not consistent with the germline gene, which may arise from a read error. The library came from three nested PCR rounds adapted from ARM-PCR protocols. TCRdb reanalysed the multiplex PCR reads using MiXCR and keeps one entry per CDR3 protein. The table records around 74,000 distinct CDR3 sequences, around two thirds of them present only once. Material for sequencing was distant non-tumor lung tissue. This clonotype was sampled from a woman in her fifties or sixties with non-small cell lung cancer.

CDR3 in DNA: TGTGCCAGCAGCTTACCGGCGGGACGGTACGAGCAATACTTC. Protein product: CASSLPAGRYEQYF. This chain joins TRBV11-2 and TRBJ2-7; a possible D gene is TRBD2 (6 bases). CDR1 and CDR2 (germline): SGHAT, FQNNGV. The CDR3 covers 14 residues.